A single T cell receptor beta chain is shown here with its context. The antigen is not known. Trimming removed 5 bases from V and 4 bases from J; junction bases left unmatched: 7. This CDR3 contains 14 residues. CDR1 and CDR2 (germline): SGHAT, FQNNGV. These data originate in a study of cytomegalovirus exposure and HLA in healthy donors. The wider study: The study's early data release held about 85 million unique TCRs from HLA-typed donors.

Findings of the study overall: Sequence variants that were highly shared formed a cluster that was likely a sequencing artifact.

PCR amplification relied on 60 Vbeta primers (plus 13 Jbeta primers). Using immunoSEQ multiplex PCR, the repertoire was profiled, and TCRdb retains in-frame clones only, with some absent. This table has about 100,000 clones, 70% to 85% appearing once. The V and J genes are TRBV11-2 and TRBJ2-5, with 7 bases aligning to TRBD2. The receptor was isolated from a woman aged 18-29 years in good health and CMV-seronegative. The specimen was PBMCs. CDR3 protein: CASSATSYLETQYF. CDR3 coding DNA: TGTGCCAGCAGCGCGACTAGCTACTTAGAGACCCAGTACTTC.